A selection of T cell receptor beta chains follows, all from one sample in a study of human T cells and chemical hapten exposure. A single record per CDR3 protein comes from TCRdb applying MiXCR to the RACE reads. The repertoire holds 75,000 to 100,000 distinct CDR3 sequences, with around 9.3% as singletons. This specimen consisted of whole blood, obtained in connection with sensitization to the hapten diphenylcyclopropenone (DPC). Receptor source: a woman aged 40 to 49 with alopecia areata. Some clones in this sample may be carry-over from other donors' samples. The CDR3 runs from the conserved cysteine through the conserved F or W. The D gene is left open where the match is weak. Clone sizes are given selectively: once, few, many, or a class where the clone is expanded.

v_call,d_call,j_call,clone_size,cdr3_aa,cdr3_nt
TRBV4-3,.,TRBJ2-1,few,CASSQAYTQGGEQFF,TGCGCCAGCAGCCAAGCCTATACACAGGGTGGTGAGCAGTTCTTC
TRBV18,.,TRBJ1-5,few,CASSPPLSLGTEQPQHF,TGTGCCAGCTCACCACCGTTGTCTTTGGGGACTGAACAGCCCCAGCATTTT
TRBV20-1,TRBD1,TRBJ2-7,few,CSAPRGDRVLYEQYF,TGCAGTGCCCCGAGGGGGGACAGGGTGTTGTACGAGCAGTACTTC
TRBV7-3,.,TRBJ2-3,many,CASSLNNAALSTDTQYF,TGTGCCAGCAGCTTAAATAATGCGGCCCTTAGCACAGATACGCAGTATTTT
TRBV3-1,.,TRBJ2-2,few,CASSQAGGTNTGELFF,TGTGCCAGCAGCCAAGCAGGCGGGACGAACACCGGGGAGCTGTTTTTT
TRBV20-1,TRBD1,TRBJ2-2,many,CSARDGDRNTGELFF,TGCAGTGCTAGAGATGGGGACAGAAACACCGGGGAGCTGTTTTTT
TRBV11-2,.,TRBJ1-6,few,CASSLVRTFSPLHF,TGTGCCAGCAGCTTGGTCAGGACTTTTTCACCCCTCCACTTT
TRBV3-1,TRBD1,TRBJ2-2,.,CATTTGRRPNTGELFF,TGTGCCACCACGACAGGGCGCCGGCCGAACACCGGGGAGCTGTTTTTT
TRBV28,TRBD2,TRBJ2-3,many,CASITSGLVSADTQYF,TGTGCCAGCATCACTAGTGGACTAGTGAGTGCAGATACGCAGTATTTT
TRBV28,.,TRBJ1-1,.,CAITQRGNTEAFF,TGTGCCATCACTCAACGGGGGAACACTGAAGCTTTCTTT
TRBV7-2,TRBD2,TRBJ2-1,.,CASSSPKAGHEQFF,TGTGCCAGCAGCTCGCCCAAAGCGGGACATGAGCAGTTCTTC